Sequencing of this TCR beta chain was carried out in a study of T cells in localized non-small cell lung cancer. The germline V and J ends were trimmed by 3 bases and 0 bases, with 5 bases remaining between them. CDR3 length equals 14 residues. Germline CDR1 reads SGHVT; CDR2 reads SQSDAQ. Generated by immunoSEQ multiplex PCR, the TCRdb table keeps only in-frame clones and is missing some. The table lists about 11,000 clones, 65% to 90% of them singletons. This clone was counted a few times. Its antigen remains unknown. General study points: Turning up in adjacent lung were a median around 60 of the top 100 tumor clones. Prolonged overall survival went with higher T cell density in the blood. Heterogeneity remains possible, as sequencing covered one tumor region only. Compared with tumor, uninvolved adjacent lung displayed greater T cell clonality, ranking highest overall.

This specimen was peripheral blood mononuclear cells, taken before any cancer treatment. The receptor comes from a female donor older than 55 with stage II lung adenocarcinoma. The chain joins TRBV7-4 to TRBJ2-2; tentatively, D is TRBD1 (5 bases). Here the CDR3 DNA reads TGTGCCAGCAGCTTGGACACGAACACCGGGGAGCTGTTTTTT. Translated, it gives CASSLDTNTGELFF.